The clone carrying this T cell receptor (beta chain) has a handful of counts. Alopecia areata patients gave lesional scalp punch biopsies and peripheral blood samples. The sample is drawn from a study of CD8+ T cells in alopecia areata. Reverse transcription of extracted RNA yielded cDNA, which provided the sequencing template. TCRdb's copy holds only in-frame clones and misses some; the assay was immunoSEQ multiplex PCR. The top ten hold under 15% of the sample, which has 150,000 to 200,000 clones, approximately 56% seen once. This CDR3 has 15 residues. CDR1 is KGHSH, CDR2 LQKENI, per germline. Trimming cost V 3 bases and J 9 bases, with 18 bases left between them.

Sequences were derived from CD4+ T cells sorted from blood, sampled at week 0. The source of this sequence is a human donor with alopecia areata. The V call is TRBV18, the J call TRBJ2-1, with D unclear. The CDR3 here is CASSPPSRNGGEQFF. Here the CDR3 DNA reads TGTGCCAGCTCACCCCCTTCCCGGAATGGTGGTGAGCAGTTCTTC. Based on the CDR3 plus reference TRBV18 and TRBJ2-1, the full variable domain is NAGVMQNPRHLVRRRGQEARLRCSPMKGHSHVYWYRQLPEEGLKFMVYLQKENIIDESGMPKERFSAEFPKEGPSILRIQQVVRGDSAAYFCASSPPSRNGGEQFFGPGTRLTVL.